The entry that follows covers one T cell receptor (beta chain) sequence. The data originate from a study of blood T cell repertoires in COVID-19. The J segment lost 6 bases and the V segment lost 0 bases, leaving 5 bases of the junction unmatched. The CDR3 extends over 16 amino acids. The germline V gene has CDR1 MNHEY and CDR2 SMNVEV (reference sequence). The protocol was immunoSEQ multiplex PCR, while the TCRdb copy is restricted to in-frame clones and leaves out a portion. The sample has 300,000 to 400,000 clones, about 85% seen once. Cohorts were based on clinical histories the participants reported.

This chain joins TRBV27 and TRBJ1-4; 9 bases are shared with TRBD1. The TCR originated in a woman in her 30s who had been exposed to COVID-19. Sequenced sample: PBMCs or T cells enriched from blood (not recorded which). CDR3 sequence: CASSLSKGQGHEKLFF. The DNA for the CDR3 is TGTGCCAGCAGTTTATCTAAGGGACAGGGCCATGAAAAACTGTTTTTT.